Each of the 16 T cell receptor beta chains below was sequenced from the same sample in a study of blood T cell repertoires in COVID-19. The assay was immunoSEQ multiplex PCR, and TCRdb's table has in-frame clones only and misses some. Here the sample spans around 250,000 clones, about 82% being singletons. Material for sequencing was peripheral blood. All receptors derive from a woman aged 80 or older with COVID-19, enrolled during active disease.

The J gene is TRBJ1-4, the V gene TRBV6-5; maybe TRBD1 (5 bases). CDR1 and CDR2 (germline): MNHEY, SVGAGI. V shed 7 bases and J shed 7 bases, with 10 bases lying between them. The CDR3 is 12 residues long. The CDR3 sequence is CASIGVGEKLFF. The CDR3 coding sequence is TGTGCCAGCATAGGGGTTGGTGAAAAACTGTTTTTT.

The rearrangement links TRBV6-6 to TRBJ1-5; unclear D gene. From germline, CDR1 is MNHNY and CDR2 SVGAGI (reference sequence). Trimming removed 0 bases at V and 3 bases at J, with 6 bases between. The CDR3 is made up of 14 amino acids. This CDR3 is CASSYSEANQPQHF. CDR3 bases: TGTGCCAGCAGTTACTCGGAGGCCAATCAGCCCCAGCATTTT.

Notes on this clone: The sample carries other DNA sequences with the same CDR3. The V call is TRBV2, the J call TRBJ1-1; no clear D gene. This CDR3 is 13 amino acids long. Trimming removed 4 bases from V and 2 bases from J, with 8 bases in between. CDR1 is SNHLY, CDR2 FYNNEI, per germline. CDR3 protein: CASSVGENTEAFF. DNA of the CDR3: TGTGCCAGCAGTGTCGGGGAAAACACTGAAGCTTTCTTT. Full variable domain (remainder filled in from reference TRBV2 and TRBJ1-1): EPEVTQTPSHQVTQMGQEVILRCVPISNHLYFYWYRQILGQKVEFLVSFYNNEISEKSEIFDDQFSVERPDGSNFTLKIRSTKLEDSAMYFCASSVGENTEAFFGQGTRLTVV.

As for this clone: The same CDR3 arises from other DNA sequences in this sample as well. The gene calls are TRBV7-2 and TRBJ1-2, with 7 nucleotides matching TRBD1. Looked up from germline, CDR1 is SGHTA and CDR2 is FQGNSA. This CDR3 has 15 amino acids. V was pared by 1 base and J by 2 bases, with 4 bases of the junction left unmatched. The DNA of the CDR3 is TGTGCCAGCAGCTTAGGTGCAGGGGGGAACTATGGCTACACCTTC. Its protein product is CASSLGAGGNYGYTF.

The chain recombines TRBV5-1 with TRBJ2-1, with 8 bases fitting TRBD2. J gave up 5 bases and V 1 base, and 8 bases lay outside the gene matches. The V gene's germline CDR1 is SGHRS and CDR2 YFSETQ. This CDR3 is built from 16 residues. The CDR3 region has the DNA TGCGCCAGCAGCTTGTGGACGGGGGGGGCCAACAATGAGCAGTTCTTC. Its protein is CASSLWTGGANNEQFF. The full variable domain, completed using reference TRBV5-1 and TRBJ2-1, is KAGVTQTPRYLIKTRGQQVTLSCSPISGHRSVSWYQQTPGQGLQFLFEYFSETQRNKGNFPGRFSGRQFSNSRSEMNVSTLELGDSALYLCASSLWTGGANNEQFFGPGTRLTVL.

Concerning this clone: This specimen includes other DNA sequences encoding the same CDR3. The chain couples TRBV29-1 to TRBJ1-1, with 7 bases matching TRBD1. The CDR3 loop spans 12 amino acids. CDR1 is SQVTM and CDR2 is ANQGSEA in the germline V gene. The J segment lost 4 bases and the V segment lost 7 bases, leaving 6 bases of the junction unmatched. The CDR3 loop is CSAAAGGTEAFF. In DNA, the CDR3 is TGCAGCGCTGCGGCAGGGGGCACTGAAGCTTTCTTT.

The chain has TRBV5-8 and TRBJ1-6; D is uncertain. The CDR3 spans 14 residues. The V and J ends lost 4 bases and 8 bases respectively, with 13 bases between them. Germline CDR1 SGHTS, CDR2 YDEGEE. Here the CDR3 DNA reads TGTGCCAGCAGCCGAGGGCAGATCTATTCACCCCTCCACTTT. Protein sequence: CASSRGQIYSPLHF.

V gene TRBV5-1 combines with J gene TRBJ2-3, with D hard to call. Germline CDR1 is SGHRS and CDR2 is YFSETQ. The CDR3 runs to 15 residues. Trimming left V 2 bases short and J 2 bases short, with 12 bases between. CDR3 nucleotide sequence: TGCGCCAGCAGCTTAACCACACAGAACACAGATACGCAGTATTTT. It encodes CASSLTTQNTDTQYF.

This rearrangement joins TRBV28 to TRBJ1-5; D call uncertain. The V end was cut by 7 bases, the J end by 5 bases, with 9 bases between. This CDR3 is built from 12 residues. Germline loops: CDR1 MDHEN, CDR2 SYDVKM. The CDR3 DNA reads as TGTGCCAGCATCGGTATATATCAGCCCCAGCATTTT. Residues: CASIGIYQPQHF. The full variable domain, in which reference TRBV28 and TRBJ1-5 provide the parts outside the CDR3, is DVKVTQSSRYLVKRTGEKVFLECVQDMDHENMFWYRQDPGLGLRLIYFSYDVKMKEKGDIPEGYSVSREKKERFSLILESASTNQTSMYLCASIGIYQPQHFGDGTRLSIL.

The chain joins TRBV7-9 to TRBJ2-6; possible D gene TRBD2, 5 bases. Trimming took off 3 bases at V and 2 bases at J, with 8 bases between the two ends. The germline V gene encodes CDR1 SEHNR and CDR2 FQNEAQ (reference sequence). This CDR3 spans 15 amino acids. The CDR3 region is CASSFTGAGANVLTF. CDR3 nucleotide sequence: TGTGCCAGCAGCTTCACCGGGGCTGGGGCCAACGTCCTGACTTTC.

The chain carries TRBV10-3 and TRBJ1-4; no firm D call. Germline V lookup: CDR1 ENHRY, CDR2 SYGVKD. The CDR3 contains 16 residues. Trimming took 3 bases from V and 0 from J, leaving 11 bases between them. CDR3 bases: TGTGCCATCAGTGACGGCAGGCAGGCAACTAATGAAAAACTGTTTTTT. Translation gives CAISDGRQATNEKLFF.

The chain is built from TRBV20-1 and TRBJ1-2; 7 nucleotides align to TRBD1. Germline-derived CDR1 and CDR2 are DFQATT and SNEGSKA (reference sequence). There are 11 residues in the CDR3. V lost 1 base to trimming and J lost 8 bases; unmatched junction nucleotides: 1. CDR3 DNA: TGCAGTGCTAGAGTAGGGGGCGGCTACACCTTC. This codes for CSARVGGGYTF.

J is TRBJ2-1 and V is TRBV9; 12 nucleotides match TRBD1. The J segment lost 9 bases and the V segment lost 3 bases, leaving 4 bases of the junction unmatched. The CDR3 contains 14 residues. Germline V gene data show CDR1 as SGDLS and CDR2 as YYNGEE. The CDR3 coding sequence is TGTGCCAGCAGCGCCGGGACAGGGGGCCTTGAGCAGTTCTTC. Translation: CASSAGTGGLEQFF.

The chain combines TRBV5-1 with TRBJ2-5, with 7 bases aligning to TRBD1. This CDR3 comprises 14 residues. CDR1 and CDR2 from the germline V gene are SGHRS and YFSETQ. Germline trimming cut 4 bases from V and 2 bases from J; bases unmatched to any gene: 5. This CDR3 reads CASSKGTEQETQYF. In DNA form, the CDR3 reads TGCGCCAGCAGCAAGGGGACAGAACAAGAGACCCAGTACTTC.

This sequence joins TRBV28 and TRBJ1-4; the D gene is possibly TRBD1 (5 bases). The CDR3 is 13 residues long. Trimming cost V 11 bases and J 7 bases, with 17 bases left between them. Germline V lookup: CDR1 MDHEN, CDR2 SYDVKM. CDR3 amino acids: CAGGGRTSEKLFF. The DNA for the CDR3 is TGTGCCGGCGGGGGGAGAACATCTGAAAAACTGTTTTTT.

Details on this clone: Other DNA sequences in this sample translate to the same CDR3. The gene calls are TRBV3-1 (or the pseudogene TRBV3-2) and TRBJ1-6, with D hard to call. There are 14 residues in the CDR3. Germline values: CDR1 LGHDT, CDR2 YNNKEL (reference sequence). Trimming took off 1 base at V and 7 bases at J, with 8 bases between the two ends. Here the CDR3 DNA reads TGTGCCAGCAGCCAAGGTGCGGGGAATTCACCCCTCCACTTT. Amino acid sequence: CASSQGAGNSPLHF.